Presented here are 7 T cell receptor beta chains from one specimen sequenced in a study of blood T cell repertoires in COVID-19. Profiled with immunoSEQ multiplex PCR; TCRdb holds only in-frame clones, not every one. The data show around 43,000 clones, roughly 80% seen once. Sequenced sample: peripheral blood. These receptors were taken from a man between 65 and 85 years old with acute or convalescent COVID-19.

Within the sample, this clone is medium-sized. Other DNA variants within this sample encode the same CDR3. This chain connects TRBV10-2 to TRBJ1-6; 11 bases align to TRBD1. Trimming removed 1 base from V and 10 bases from J; junction bases left unmatched: 3. This CDR3 has 15 residues. Germline CDR1 reads WSHSY; CDR2 reads SAAADI. The CDR3 protein is CASSELGQGVSPLHF. The DNA of the CDR3 is TGCGCCAGCAGTGAGTTGGGACAGGGGGTCTCACCCCTCCACTTT.

The chain carries TRBV10-2 and TRBJ2-1, with 9 bases identical to TRBD2. The ends lost 7 bases at V and 7 bases at J; junction bases unmatched: 11. The germline V gene encodes CDR1 WSHSY and CDR2 SAAADI. The CDR3 runs 15 residues. CDR3 residues: CASTPAAGGWNEQFF. The DNA of the CDR3 is TGCGCCAGCACCCCCGCGGCGGGGGGGTGGAATGAGCAGTTCTTC.

The sample holds a few counts of this clone. This chain links TRBV4-2 with TRBJ1-1; 8 positions match TRBD1. Germline V gene data show CDR1 as LGHNA and CDR2 as YNFKEQ. The CDR3 totals 15 residues. The junction had 2 bases not matched to a gene; V was cut back by 0 bases and J by 2 bases. The CDR3 nucleotides read TGTGCCAGCAGCCAAGACAGGGGGCTAAACACTGAAGCTTTCTTT. Encoded protein: CASSQDRGLNTEAFF.

The chain joins TRBV19 to TRBJ2-1, with 14 positions matching TRBD2. The CDR3 is 15 amino acids. Per germline, CDR1 LNHDA and CDR2 SQIVND (reference sequence). V trimming: 6 bases; J trimming: 13 bases; junction bases outside the gene matches: 11. The CDR3 spells CASSSGLAGGRFQFF. The CDR3 DNA reads as TGTGCCAGTAGCTCTGGACTAGCGGGGGGTCGCTTTCAGTTCTTC.

V gene TRBV5-1 combines with J gene TRBJ2-1; a weak D match, TRBD2 (6 bases). The CDR3 covers 14 residues. Trimming cost V 4 bases and J 4 bases, with 12 bases left between them. Germline CDR1 and CDR2: SGHRS and YFSETQ. The CDR3 coding sequence is TGCGCCAGCAGCCGGGACTTGCTGTACAATGAGCAGTTCTTC. Translated, it gives CASSRDLLYNEQFF.

V and J are TRBV10-3 and TRBJ1-1, with D hard to call. CDR1 and CDR2 from the germline V gene are ENHRY and SYGVKD. The CDR3 consists of 15 residues. Trimming shortened V by 0 bases and J by 1 base, and 9 bases separated the two germline ends. The CDR3 here is CAISESPGPNTEAFF. Here the CDR3 DNA reads TGTGCCATCAGTGAGTCACCAGGCCCGAACACTGAAGCTTTCTTT.

The chain links TRBV5-1 to TRBJ2-1; D perhaps matches TRBD1 (6 bases). V was trimmed by 4 bases and J by 4 bases, leaving 12 bases between them. This CDR3 region has 14 residues. Germline V CDR1 and CDR2: SGHRS, YFSETQ. CDR3 nucleotide sequence: TGCGCCAGCAGCGCTGGACAGATTTACAATGAGCAGTTCTTC. This encodes CASSAGQIYNEQFF.